Following are 10 T cell receptor beta chains from one sample sequenced in a study of cytomegalovirus exposure and HLA in healthy donors (dated by TCRdb to about 2017). Library method: the immunoSEQ multiplex PCR assay. What TCRdb holds here is the immuneACCESS table cut down to in-frame rearrangements. Part of the clones is not present; checked against another copy, under half of the missing clones reflect an unresolved V gene, and the others are unexplained. The sample has some 140,000 clones on record, around 80% of them singletons. The ten largest make up about 32% of the sample. What was sequenced was PBMCs. Source of these receptors: a man aged 25-40 years in good health and CMV-seropositive.

V usage is TRBV5-1 and J usage is TRBJ1-5, with 10 bases lining up with TRBD1. V lost 0 bases to trimming and J lost 2 bases; unmatched junction nucleotides: 2. CDR1 is SGHRS and CDR2 is YFSETQ in the germline V gene. The CDR3 extends over 16 amino acids. CDR3 nucleotide sequence: TGCGCCAGCAGCTTGGGGACAGGGGGAGGCAATCAGCCCCAGCATTTT. This codes for CASSLGTGGGNQPQHF. Complete variable domain (other parts from reference TRBV5-1 and TRBJ1-5): KAGVTQTPRYLIKTRGQQVTLSCSPISGHRSVSWYQQTPGQGLQFLFEYFSETQRNKGNFPGRFSGRQFSNSRSEMNVSTLELGDSALYLCASSLGTGGGNQPQHFGDGTRLSIL.

The chain uses TRBV5-1 and TRBJ2-5; D is unresolved. V was trimmed by 5 bases and J by 9 bases, leaving 14 bases between them. The CDR3 length is 12 residues. Germline CDR1 and CDR2: SGHRS and YFSETQ. The CDR3 nucleotides are TGCGCCAGCAGAATCATTCCCGCGGCCCAGTACTTC. It is translated as CASRIIPAAQYF.

The V call is TRBV2, the J call TRBJ2-7; no clear D. This CDR3 has 14 residues. The V gene lost 3 bases and the J gene lost 1 base, with 10 bases spanning the gap. The germline V gene encodes CDR1 SNHLY and CDR2 FYNNEI. The CDR3 DNA follows: TGTGCCAGCAGTGAGGGCACCGGTTCCTACGAGCAGTACTTC. It encodes CASSEGTGSYEQYF.

Of note for this clone: A read error may produce the germline difference seen at one junction end. J is TRBJ2-2 and V is TRBV10-3; 7 bases match TRBD2. The germline CDR1 and CDR2 sequences are ENHRY and SYGVKD. CDR3 length equals 15 residues. The CDR3 loop is CAITERGGGNGELFF. The CDR3 bases are TGTGCCATCACTGAGCGGGGAGGAGGGAACGGGGAGCTGTTTTTT.

The gene calls are TRBV25-1 and TRBJ1-4, with a weak D call TRBD1 (5 bases). The CDR3 spans 17 residues. Looked up from germline, CDR1 is MGHDK and CDR2 is SYGVNS. The germline V and J ends were trimmed by 3 bases and 0 bases, with 14 bases remaining between them. The CDR3, as DNA: TGTGCCAGCAGTGATAACAGGTACTCTGCAACTAATGAAAAACTGTTTTTT. Residues: CASSDNRYSATNEKLFF.

This clone showed up just a few times. The chain combines TRBV18 with TRBJ1-3; 9 nucleotides line up with TRBD1. V was pared by 4 bases and J by 0 bases, with 4 bases of the junction left unmatched. This CDR3 is 16 amino acids long. The germline V gene encodes CDR1 KGHSH and CDR2 LQKENI. CDR3 sequence: CASSRDRANSGNTIYF. CDR3 DNA sequence: TGTGCCAGCTCACGGGACAGGGCGAACTCTGGAAACACCATATATTTT.

The rearrangement links TRBV4-1 to TRBJ2-1; 8 positions match TRBD2. The CDR3 contains 16 residues. CDR1 and CDR2 from the germline V gene are MGHRA and YSYEKL. V shed 1 base and J 6 bases; nucleotides not matched to a gene: 8. CDR3 loop: CASSQVGGGTLNEQFF. The CDR3 DNA is TGCGCCAGCAGCCAAGTCGGGGGGGGGACTCTCAATGAGCAGTTCTTC.

J is TRBJ2-1 and V is TRBV10-3; 10 bases align to TRBD1. Per the germline V gene, CDR1 is ENHRY and CDR2 is SYGVKD. The CDR3 contains 15 residues. Germline trimming cut 1 base from V and 8 bases from J; bases unmatched to any gene: 5. The DNA of the CDR3 is TGTGCCATCAGTGAGTGGACAGGGGGTATAGATGAGCAGTTCTTC. This encodes CAISEWTGGIDEQFF.

The chain is built from TRBV7-8 and TRBJ2-7; D possibly corresponds to TRBD1 (6 bases). Trimming pared 3 bases from V and 4 bases from J, leaving 10 bases between. This CDR3 has 13 amino acids. The germline CDR1 and CDR2 sequences are SGHVS and FQNEAQ. The CDR3 region is CASSLLGGYEQYF. The CDR3 DNA reads TGTGCCAGCAGCTTGTTAGGGGGATACGAGCAGTACTTC.

This clone has ten or more counts. The genes are TRBV30 and TRBJ1-5; TRBD1 is a possible D gene (5 bases). V was cut by 0 bases and J by 5 bases, with 11 bases left in between. The CDR3 covers 14 residues. In germline, CDR1 is GTSNPN, CDR2 SVGIG (reference sequence). The CDR3 DNA reads as TGTGCCTGGAGTGTCGGCAGGGAGGATCAGCCCCAGCATTTT. Amino acid sequence: CAWSVGREDQPQHF.